One sample yielded the 13 T cell receptor beta chains listed below, sequenced in a study of CD8 T cells in Susac syndrome. The RNA, about 0.45 to 1 ug, was put through reverse transcription using random hexamers. TCRdb reprocessed the immunoSEQ multiplex PCR reads via MiXCR and lists one record per CDR3 protein. The sample holds approximately 120,000 distinct CDR3 sequences; 90% to 98% are singletons and the top ten take roughly 0.096%. Sequencing was carried out using CD4+ T cells from PBMCs. These receptors all come from a human donor in good health.

This chain links TRBV29-1 with TRBJ2-7, with 11 nucleotides matching TRBD1. Germline V gene lookup returns CDR1 SQVTM and CDR2 ANQGSEA. The CDR3 is 12 amino acids. The V gene end was trimmed by 7 bases and the J gene end by 7 bases; junction bases not matched to a gene: 6. The CDR3 protein is CSAGQGAGEQYF. The CDR3 DNA follows: TGCAGCGCCGGACAGGGGGCGGGGGAGCAGTACTTC.

V usage is TRBV27 and J usage is TRBJ2-2; D call uncertain. The length of the CDR3 is 16 residues. In germline, CDR1 is MNHEY, CDR2 SMNVEV (reference sequence). V dropped 0 bases and J dropped 0 bases, with 8 bases sitting between them. The CDR3 region is CASSLSFRANTGELFF. The CDR3 coding sequence is TGTGCCAGCAGTTTATCTTTCCGGGCGAACACCGGGGAGCTGTTTTTT.

V usage is TRBV2 and J usage is TRBJ1-1; the D is unclear. Trimming took 7 bases from V and 2 from J, leaving 11 bases between them. The germline CDR1 and CDR2 sequences are SNHLY and FYNNEI. This CDR3 contains 13 residues. The CDR3 nucleotides are TGTGCCAGCACCCTGGGCCTTAACACTGAAGCTTTCTTT. The encoded protein is CASTLGLNTEAFF.

The CDR3 spells CASSLVGTGGRDTQYF. The DNA of the CDR3 is TGTGCCAGCAGCTTAGTAGGGACAGGGGGCCGGGATACGCAGTATTTT. The chain joins TRBV11-2 to TRBJ2-3; the match to TRBD1 covers 12 bases. V was clipped by 1 base and J by 6 bases; unmatched bases: 5. CDR1 and CDR2 from the germline V gene are SGHAT and FQNNGV. This CDR3 contains 16 residues.

J is TRBJ2-2 and V is TRBV30; D gene unclear. The CDR3 is 11 residues long. V was pared by 3 bases and J by 3 bases, with 2 bases between. Germline lookup yields CDR1 GTSNPN and CDR2 SVGIG (reference sequence). The CDR3 here is CAWRYTGELFF. In nucleotides, the CDR3 is TGTGCCTGGAGGTACACCGGGGAGCTGTTTTTT. Full variable domain (remainder filled in from reference TRBV30 and TRBJ2-2): SQTIHQWPATLVQPVGSPLSLECTVEGTSNPNLYWYRQAAGRGLQLLFYSVGIGQISSEVPQNLSASRPQDRQFILSSKKLLLSDSGFYLCAWRYTGELFFGEGSRLTVL.

CDR3 residues: CASSGRTGNTGELFF. The CDR3 region has the DNA TGCGCCAGCAGCGGGCGGACCGGGAACACCGGGGAGCTGTTTTTT. The chain employs TRBV5-1 and TRBJ2-2; D gene ambiguous. Germline loops: CDR1 SGHRS, CDR2 YFSETQ. The length of the CDR3 is 15 residues. The V gene lost 4 bases and the J gene lost 1 base, with 11 bases spanning the gap.

This chain links TRBV29-1 with TRBJ2-5; no reliable D call. Trimming took off 4 bases at V and 0 bases at J, with 6 bases between the two ends. CDR3 length: 12 amino acids. Germline values: CDR1 SQVTM, CDR2 ANQGSEA. The CDR3 bases are TGCAGCGTTGTCAGATACCAAGAGACCCAGTACTTC. This codes for CSVVRYQETQYF.

The chain uses TRBV3-1 and TRBJ2-3, with D uncertain. Germline assignment: CDR1 LGHDT and CDR2 YNNKEL (reference sequence). V lost 3 bases, J lost 2 bases, and 12 bases lay in between. The CDR3 is 15 residues long. In DNA form, the CDR3 reads TGTGCCAGCAGCCACCAGAGCCCCACCACAGATACGCAGTATTTT. As protein: CASSHQSPTTDTQYF.

This clonotype was seen once. V usage is TRBV5-5 and J usage is TRBJ2-5, with TRBD2 as a possible D gene (8 bases). The CDR3 has 15 amino acids. Trimming cost V 0 bases and J 4 bases, with 13 bases left between them. CDR1 is SGHKS, CDR2 YYEKEE, per germline (reference sequence). The CDR3 region has the DNA TGTGCCAGCAGCTTGGAGGGGGCGGGAGGAGAGACCCAGTACTTC. Translated: CASSLEGAGGETQYF.

This chain connects TRBV30 to TRBJ2-7, with 10 bases lining up with TRBD1. CDR1 and CDR2 from the germline V gene are GTSNPN and SVGIG (reference sequence). V shed 0 bases and J 6 bases; nucleotides not matched to a gene: 5. The CDR3 contains 14 residues. In nucleotides, the CDR3 is TGTGCCTGGAGTGTACGGACAGGGGGGAGCGAGCAGTACTTC. Protein sequence: CAWSVRTGGSEQYF.

This clonotype has just one count. The J gene is TRBJ1-1, the V gene TRBV30; D gene uncertain. V was pared by 0 bases and J by 1 base, with 12 bases between. The CDR3 runs to 15 residues. Germline values: CDR1 GTSNPN, CDR2 SVGIG (reference sequence). The CDR3 sequence: CAWSVGGFRNTEAFF. The CDR3 DNA reads as TGTGCCTGGAGTGTAGGAGGGTTTCGGAACACTGAAGCTTTCTTT.

The chain recombines TRBV29-1 with TRBJ1-3, with D tentatively TRBD1 (5 bases). Germline CDR1 is SQVTM and CDR2 is ANQGSEA. V lost 6 bases and J lost 3, with 12 bases in between. The CDR3 sequence is 13 residues long. DNA of the CDR3: TGCAGCGTAGAGGGGACGGTTGGAAACACCATATATTTT. Translating gives CSVEGTVGNTIYF.

The V call is TRBV25-1, the J call TRBJ2-3; the D gene is possibly TRBD1 (6 bases). The length of the CDR3 is 14 residues. In germline, CDR1 is MGHDK, CDR2 SYGVNS. The ends were cut back, 3 bases at V and 1 base at J, with 8 bases in the middle. CDR3 nucleotides: TGTGCCAGCAGTGAGGACAGTCGCACAGATACGCAGTATTTT. Translated: CASSEDSRTDTQYF. Full variable domain (outside the CDR3, taken from reference TRBV25-1 and TRBJ2-3): EADIYQTPRYLVIGTGKKITLECSQTMGHDKMYWYQQDPGMELHLIHYSYGVNSTEKGDLSSESTVSRIRTEHFPLTLESARPSHTSQYLCASSEDSRTDTQYFGPGTRLTVL.